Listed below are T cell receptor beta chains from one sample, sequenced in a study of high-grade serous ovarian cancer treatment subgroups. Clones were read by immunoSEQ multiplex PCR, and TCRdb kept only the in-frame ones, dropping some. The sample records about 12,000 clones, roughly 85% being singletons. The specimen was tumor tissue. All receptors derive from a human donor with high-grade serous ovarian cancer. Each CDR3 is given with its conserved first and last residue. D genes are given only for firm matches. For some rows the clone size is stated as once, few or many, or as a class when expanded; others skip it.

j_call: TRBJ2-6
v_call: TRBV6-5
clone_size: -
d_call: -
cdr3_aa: CASSYSPGAGANVLTF
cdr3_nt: TGTGCCAGCAGTTACTCTCCAGGGGCCGGGGCCAACGTCCTGACTTTC

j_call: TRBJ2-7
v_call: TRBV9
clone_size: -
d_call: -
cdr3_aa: CASSLKGGEQYF
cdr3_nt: TGTGCCAGCAGCCTAAAGGGGGGGGAGCAGTACTTC

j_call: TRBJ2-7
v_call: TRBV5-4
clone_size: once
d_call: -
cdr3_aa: CASSLDAGTYEQYF
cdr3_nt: TGTGCCAGCAGCTTGGACGCAGGGACCTACGAGCAGTACTTC

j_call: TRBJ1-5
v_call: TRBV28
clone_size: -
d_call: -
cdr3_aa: CASSYPRDDRHVGNQPQHF
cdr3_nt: TGTGCCAGCAGTTACCCCCGCGATGACAGGCACGTTGGCAATCAGCCCCAGCATTTT

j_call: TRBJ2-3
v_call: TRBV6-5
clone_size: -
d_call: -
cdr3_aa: CASSYFEGTGTDTQYF
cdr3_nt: TGTGCCAGCAGTTACTTTGAGGGTACTGGCACAGATACGCAGTATTTT

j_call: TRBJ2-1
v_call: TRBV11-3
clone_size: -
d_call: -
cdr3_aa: CASSLDGLGEQFF
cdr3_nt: TGTGCCAGCAGCTTAGACGGACTTGGTGAGCAGTTCTTC

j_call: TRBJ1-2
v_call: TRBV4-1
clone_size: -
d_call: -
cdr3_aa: CASSQEMVGGYGYTF
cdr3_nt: TGCGCCAGCAGCCAAGAAATGGTCGGGGGCTATGGCTACACCTTC

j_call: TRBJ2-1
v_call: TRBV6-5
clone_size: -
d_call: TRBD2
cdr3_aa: CASRPAGEAYNEQFF
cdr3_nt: TGTGCCAGCAGGCCCGCGGGGGAGGCATACAATGAGCAGTTCTTC

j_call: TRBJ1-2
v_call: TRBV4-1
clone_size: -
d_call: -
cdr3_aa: CASSQDWDGYGYTF
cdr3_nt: TGCGCCAGCAGCCAAGATTGGGACGGCTATGGCTACACCTTC

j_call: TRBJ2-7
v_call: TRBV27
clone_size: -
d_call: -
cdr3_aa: CASSLSRTARPYF
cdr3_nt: TGTGCCAGCAGTTTATCCCGGACAGCCAGGCCGTACTTC